The rows below give T cell receptor beta chains drawn from one sample of a study of T-cell reconstitution after alpha-beta-depleted transplantation in children. TCRdb called the PCR reads again in MiXCR, with one record for every CDR3 protein. This table holds around 600,000 distinct CDR3 sequences, roughly 24% found once. Sequencing used PBMCs, mostly from graft donor cells, obtained 360 days after TCRalphabeta/CD19-depleted stem cell transplant. The receptors were gathered from a boy less than two years old who had a stem cell transplant for acute myeloid leukemia, so the T cells may come from the graft donor. The CDR3 runs from the conserved cysteine through the conserved F or W. D genes are given only for firm matches. Clone size, where shown, is once, few, many, or a class for clones that have expanded.

J | V | size | D | CDR3 | DNA
TRBJ2-2 | TRBV7-9 | - | - | CASTKIQGWDSAGELFF | TGTGCCAGCACCAAAATACAGGGATGGGACTCAGCCGGGGAGCTGTTTTTT
TRBJ2-3 | TRBV4-1 | few | TRBD1 | CASSYRRDRHTDTQYF | TGCGCCAGCAGCTATCGCCGGGACAGACACACAGATACGCAGTATTTT
TRBJ1-1 | TRBV5-1 | - | TRBD1 | CASSLDSGGLNTEAFF | TGCGCCAGCAGCTTGGATTCAGGGGGCCTTAACACTGAAGCTTTCTTT
TRBJ1-6 | TRBV6-5 | many | TRBD1 | CASSYSGTGGESPLHF | TGTGCCAGCAGTTACTCCGGGACAGGCGGGGAATCACCCCTCCACTTT
TRBJ1-2 | TRBV12-3/TRBV12-4 | many | - | CASRRDTERDGYTF | TGTGCCAGCAGGCGGGACACCGAAAGGGATGGCTACACCTTC
TRBJ2-1 | TRBV27 | many | TRBD1 | CATSKGAKFF | TGTGCCACATCGAAGGGGGCCAAGTTCTTC
TRBJ2-2 | TRBV12-3/TRBV12-4 | once | TRBD2 | CASSTSGNTGELFF | TGTGCCAGCAGCACTAGCGGAAACACCGGGGAGCTGTTTTTT
TRBJ1-1 | TRBV30 | - | - | CAWIVSPGRSTEAFF | TGTGCCTGGATCGTGTCCCCTGGGAGAAGCACTGAAGCTTTCTTT
TRBJ2-3 | TRBV5-1 | - | TRBD2 | CASGGLAGESTDTQYF | TGCGCCAGCGGAGGGTTAGCGGGAGAGAGCACAGATACGCAGTATTTT
TRBJ1-6 | TRBV4-3 | few | TRBD1 | CASSQVLGGPLHF | TGCGCCAGCAGCCAGGTCTTAGGGGGCCCCCTCCACTTT
TRBJ1-4 | TRBV5-1 | - | - | CASSLGGQTNEKLFF | TGCGCCAGCAGCTTGGGCGGACAGACTAATGAAAAACTGTTTTTT
TRBJ1-5 | TRBV20-1 | few | - | CSARGNLTVNQPQHF | TGCAGTGCTAGAGGGAACTTGACAGTTAATCAGCCCCAGCATTTT
TRBJ2-3 | TRBV12-3/TRBV12-4 | many | - | CASSFGRYSTDTQYF | TGTGCCAGCAGTTTTGGACGGTACAGCACAGATACGCAGTATTTT
TRBJ2-3 | TRBV6-5 | few | TRBD1 | CASSYRGQGSLGDTQYF | TGTGCCAGCAGTTACCGTGGACAGGGGTCACTTGGAGATACGCAGTATTTT
TRBJ1-2 | TRBV18 | - | - | CASSPLFRNYGYTF | TGTGCCAGCTCACCACTATTCAGGAACTATGGCTACACCTTC
TRBJ2-5 | TRBV5-4 | few | - | CASSLGWQQETQYF | TGTGCCAGCAGCTTGGGATGGCAGCAAGAGACCCAGTACTTC
TRBJ1-5 | TRBV6-1 | once | TRBD1 | CASSELTGGHQPQHF | TGTGCCAGCAGTGAACTGACAGGGGGCCATCAGCCCCAGCATTTT
TRBJ1-2 | TRBV29-1 | many | - | CSVGGKYGYTF | TGCAGCGTTGGAGGCAAGTATGGCTACACCTTC
TRBJ2-1 | TRBV7-3 | many | TRBD1 | CASSLTPDRDDEQFF | TGTGCCAGCAGCTTAACCCCAGACAGGGACGATGAGCAGTTCTTC
TRBJ2-2 | TRBV24-1 | many | - | CATSVRGFTGELFF | TGTGCCACCAGTGTCCGGGGGTTCACCGGGGAGCTGTTTTTT
TRBJ2-1 | TRBV9 | once | TRBD2 | CASSTTSGGSGANEQFF | TGTGCCAGCAGCACTACCTCTGGTGGTAGCGGGGCCAATGAGCAGTTCTTC
TRBJ2-2 | TRBV28 | - | - | CASSDRFTGELFF | TGTGCCAGCAGCGACAGGTTCACCGGGGAGCTGTTTTTT
TRBJ1-2 | TRBV20-1 | - | - | CSARAGYRSDGYTF | TGCAGTGCTAGAGCAGGGTACAGGAGTGATGGCTACACCTTC
TRBJ2-3 | TRBV3-1 | few | TRBD1 | CASSQELPGQGAEDTQYF | TGTGCCAGCAGCCAAGAGCTCCCGGGACAGGGGGCTGAGGATACGCAGTATTTT
TRBJ2-5 | TRBV6-1 | many | TRBD1 | CASSLPGGTGFGAKETQYF | TGTGCCAGCAGCCTCCCAGGGGGGACAGGGTTTGGGGCTAAAGAGACCCAGTACTTC
TRBJ2-4 | TRBV7-2 | - | TRBD1 | CASSGDRAFGRGIQYF | TGTGCCAGCAGCGGGGACAGGGCTTTCGGAAGGGGCATTCAGTACTTC
TRBJ1-2 | TRBV9 | many | - | CASSAGQSYYGYTF | TGTGCCAGCAGCGCAGGACAGAGTTACTATGGCTACACCTTC
TRBJ1-4 | TRBV20-1 | - | - | CSATDPQGDEKLFF | TGCAGTGCAACTGACCCACAGGGTGATGAAAAACTGTTTTTT
TRBJ2-4 | TRBV14 | - | - | CASSQDRRQIAKNIQYF | TGTGCCAGCAGCCAAGACCGCAGGCAGATAGCCAAAAACATTCAGTACTTC
TRBJ2-7 | TRBV12-3/TRBV12-4 | - | - | CASSRGTAISYEQYF | TGTGCCAGCAGTCGAGGGACTGCGATCTCCTACGAGCAGTACTTC
TRBJ2-3 | TRBV20-1 | few | - | CSAIVVPDTQYF | TGCAGTGCTATCGTAGTTCCAGATACGCAGTATTTT
TRBJ2-1 | TRBV9 | few | - | CASSVGGGGGNEQFF | TGTGCCAGCAGCGTAGGAGGTGGAGGTGGTAATGAGCAGTTCTTC
TRBJ1-1 | TRBV29-1 | - | TRBD1 | CSVPYRDRVGWFF | TGCAGCGTTCCATACCGGGACAGGGTGGGTTGGTTCTTT
TRBJ1-5 | TRBV6-2/TRBV6-3 | many | - | CASRGSNQPQHF | TGTGCCAGCAGGGGTAGCAATCAGCCCCAGCATTTT
TRBJ1-5 | TRBV12-3/TRBV12-4 | many | - | CASGPVGIGQPQHF | TGTGCCAGCGGCCCCGTCGGGATAGGTCAGCCCCAGCATTTT
TRBJ2-2 | TRBV20-1 | - | TRBD1 | CSAFSGTGAGELFF | TGCAGTGCTTTCTCCGGGACAGGGGCCGGGGAGCTGTTTTTT
TRBJ2-3 | TRBV29-1 | - | TRBD1 | CSVESEQGVSTDTQYF | TGCAGCGTTGAATCCGAACAGGGGGTCAGCACAGATACGCAGTATTTT
TRBJ2-3 | TRBV6-2/TRBV6-3 | - | TRBD2 | CASSYRSPGGSTDTQYF | TGTGCCAGCAGTTACAGGTCACCCGGGGGGAGCACAGATACGCAGTATTTT
TRBJ2-1 | TRBV12-3/TRBV12-4 | many | - | CASSWGEGEQFF | TGTGCCAGCAGTTGGGGGGAAGGTGAGCAGTTCTTC
TRBJ1-5 | TRBV24-1 | few | - | CATSFAGGQPQHF | TGTGCCACCAGTTTTGCGGGAGGTCAGCCCCAGCATTTT
TRBJ2-6 | TRBV5-1 | few | - | CASSLDAGIPLSGANVLTF | TGCGCCAGCAGCTTAGATGCAGGGATCCCCCTCTCTGGGGCCAACGTCCTGACTTTC
TRBJ2-5 | TRBV20-1 | - | - | CSAVIGSQETQYF | TGCAGTGCTGTTATTGGCAGTCAAGAGACCCAGTACTTC
TRBJ2-5 | TRBV5-1 | few | - | CASSLDPRGETQYF | TGCGCCAGCAGCTTGGATCCGAGGGGTGAGACCCAGTACTTC
TRBJ2-2 | TRBV5-1 | - | - | CASSRGRQANTGELFF | TGCGCCAGCAGTCGAGGGCGGCAAGCGAACACCGGGGAGCTGTTTTTT
TRBJ2-2 | TRBV5-1 | many | - | CASSHENTGELFF | TGCGCCAGCAGCCACGAGAACACCGGGGAGCTGTTTTTT
TRBJ2-1 | TRBV15 | - | TRBD2 | CATSSLGTSGPLRQFF | TGTGCCACCAGCAGTCTGGGGACTAGCGGGCCCCTGAGGCAGTTCTTC
TRBJ2-7 | TRBV20-1 | - | TRBD1 | CSADGGQGTYEQYF | TGCAGTGCTGACGGAGGACAGGGAACCTACGAGCAGTACTTC
TRBJ2-1 | TRBV12-5 | - | TRBD2 | CASGRGLAVSDEQFF | TGTGCTAGTGGACGGGGACTAGCGGTTTCCGATGAGCAGTTCTTC